This entry is about one T cell receptor (beta chain). Produced via immunoSEQ multiplex PCR; TCRdb's table is partial and in-frame only. This table holds 78,000 or so clones, around 90% found once. J was trimmed by 2 bases and V by 5 bases; bases with no gene match: 9. Germline-derived CDR1 and CDR2 are SEHNR and FQNEAQ (reference sequence). There are 16 residues in the CDR3. This sample is part of a study of OX40 agonist ivuxolimab in advanced cancers. The sample in question was CD4+ or CD8+ T cells sorted from blood, obtained in a trial of the OX40 agonist ivuxolimab. The chain carries TRBV7-9 and TRBJ1-3, with 7 bases matching TRBD1. The sequence came from an adult with an advanced solid tumor such as melanoma, head and neck, liver or kidney cancer. CDR3 protein: CASSPRQGSAGNTIYF. The CDR3 region has the DNA TGTGCCAGCAGCCCCCGACAGGGTAGCGCTGGAAACACCATATATTTT.